This T cell receptor (beta chain) is drawn from a study of T cells after yellow fever vaccination. TCRdb re-called the 5' RACE reads with MiXCR, one entry per CDR3 protein. The repertoire includes about 160,000 distinct CDR3 sequences, about a tenth of them detected once, and roughly 40% sits in the top ten. The source was CD8+ T cells sorted from PBMCs, collected 45 days after the yellow fever booster vaccination. The sequence was collected from a man aged 18 to 35 who received the YFV17D yellow fever vaccine.

CDR3 protein: CASSAAGDRDEQYF. The DNA for the CDR3 is TGTGCCAGCAGCGCAGCTGGAGACAGGGACGAGCAGTACTTC. The rearrangement uses TRBV9 and TRBJ2-7; 7 positions agree with TRBD1. CDR3 length equals 14 residues. Germline V gene lookup returns CDR1 SGDLS and CDR2 YYNGEE. J lost 5 bases, V lost 3 bases, and 8 bases had no gene match.